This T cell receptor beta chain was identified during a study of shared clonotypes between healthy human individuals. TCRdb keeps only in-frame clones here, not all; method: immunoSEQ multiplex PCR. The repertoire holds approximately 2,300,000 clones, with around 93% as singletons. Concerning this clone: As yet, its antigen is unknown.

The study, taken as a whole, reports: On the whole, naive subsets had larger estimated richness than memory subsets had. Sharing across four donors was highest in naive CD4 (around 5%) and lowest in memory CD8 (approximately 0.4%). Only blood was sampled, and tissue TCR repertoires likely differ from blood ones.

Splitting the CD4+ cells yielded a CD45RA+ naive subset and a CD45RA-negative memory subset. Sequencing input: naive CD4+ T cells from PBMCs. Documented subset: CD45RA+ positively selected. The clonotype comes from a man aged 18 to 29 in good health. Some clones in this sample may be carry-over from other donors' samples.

The CDR3 loop reads CASSSRASDTQYF. CDR3 DNA: TGCGCCAGCAGTTCTAGGGCATCAGATACGCAGTATTTT. The rearrangement joins TRBV4-1 to TRBJ2-3; D ambiguous. Germline loops: CDR1 MGHRA, CDR2 YSYEKL. Trimming left V 6 bases short and J 4 bases short, with 11 bases between. This CDR3 region has 13 residues.